This note documents a single T cell receptor (beta chain) sequence. What this receptor recognizes is not known. No base-level quality is on record; no much larger clone is a single base apart. The CDR3 regions of human TCRbeta chains were analyzed by immunosequencing. The paper's data handling went like this. TCRs in the repertoires were compared against a reference library of SARS-CoV-2-specific TCRs that had been generated with the MIRA antigen-specificity platform. Breadth was defined as the fraction of unique TCRs that were SARS-CoV-2-associated, and depth was defined as the fraction of total T cells that were SARS-CoV-2-associated. Each spike-specific TCR was assigned to its reactive spike region and to a CD4 or CD8 class using the MIRA data. Log10-transformed breadth and depth values were compared by one-way ANOVA with Sidak's multiple comparisons tests. The source is immuneACCESS, and TCRdb retained only in-frame sequences with V and J called. Part of the clones is not carried over; for the studies checked, unresolved V genes explain less than half of this, and the remainder is unexplained. V and J calls and clone size are those listed in that table; D and trimming were worked out from the DNA. The sample has approximately 150,000 clones on record, 85% to 95% of them singletons. The top ten hold around 1.3% of the sample.

Reading the germline V gene (reference sequence) gives CDR1 GTSNPN and CDR2 SVGIG. At the junction V is shortened by 2 bases and J by 2 bases, with 13 bases in between. The CDR3 covers 14 residues, taking in both the cysteine and the phenylalanine. The kept DNA is CDR3 alone, 42 bases in frame from the first base. Explained via the paper, the time point label denotes: baseline before first vaccination. Samples from vaccinated people were obtained from the UK trials COV001 and COV002, which included a single-blind randomized controlled phase 2/3 trial of AZD1222 (ChAdOx1 nCoV-19) in healthy adults. For TCRbeta chain sequencing, PBMC samples were collected from trial participants at day 0 and at day 28 after the second dose. The data derive from a study of T cell responses to AZD1222 COVID-19 vaccine (dated by TCRdb to the early 2020s). For context, the study as a whole: AZD1222 recipients with second doses at about 4 weeks or about 12 weeks were pooled, because spike-specific TCR depth and breadth did not differ between schedules. Enrollment into the trials was organized by age into subgroups of 18-55, 56-69 and 70-plus years, and those subgroups contained approximately 150, 30 and 60 TCR-sequenced participants, respectively. TCR sequencing covered 230 to 250 trial participants: around 210 given two doses of AZD1222 and 26 given two doses of MenACWY control vaccine.

Study-wide findings and limitations: Conclusions about previously exposed vaccinees are limited, since just 5 or 6 AZD1222 recipients were seropositive for SARS-CoV-2 at baseline. The 56-69-year group was small, and its depth increase did not reach significance, likely because of low power. The whole spike protein was spanned by vaccine-associated CD4 TCRs, and dominant responses were seen in regions 160-218 and 743-854. Because no day 14 peak-response samples were available, repertoires were characterized only after the peak T cell response. After two AZD1222 doses, spike-specific TCR breadth and depth were significantly higher than at day 0 and than in MenACWY recipients. Participants were mostly white British, with more females than males. The authors suggested clonal diversity may have been underestimated. Reportedly, close to half of the unique spike-specific TCRs recognized epitopes lying outside the regions that are mutated in the B.1.351 and B.1.1.7 variants.

This receptor was identified in an adult in good health. The chain couples TRBV30 to TRBJ2-7; the D segment could be TRBD1, given 5 matching bases. Sequencing was performed on peripheral blood, taken on day 0 of AZD1222 vaccination. CDR3 reads: CAWSLQGGPYEQYF. Read as DNA, the sequence is TGTGCCTGGAGTCTCCAGGGCGGTCCCTACGAGCAGTACTTC. Reference TRBV30 and TRBJ2-7 proteins supply the regions before and after the CDR3; the full variable domain is: SQTIHQWPATLVQPVGSPLSLECTVEGTSNPNLYWYRQAAGRGLQLLFYSVGIGQISSEVPQNLSASRPQDRQFILSSKKLLLSDSGFYLCAWSLQGGPYEQYFGPGTRLTVT.